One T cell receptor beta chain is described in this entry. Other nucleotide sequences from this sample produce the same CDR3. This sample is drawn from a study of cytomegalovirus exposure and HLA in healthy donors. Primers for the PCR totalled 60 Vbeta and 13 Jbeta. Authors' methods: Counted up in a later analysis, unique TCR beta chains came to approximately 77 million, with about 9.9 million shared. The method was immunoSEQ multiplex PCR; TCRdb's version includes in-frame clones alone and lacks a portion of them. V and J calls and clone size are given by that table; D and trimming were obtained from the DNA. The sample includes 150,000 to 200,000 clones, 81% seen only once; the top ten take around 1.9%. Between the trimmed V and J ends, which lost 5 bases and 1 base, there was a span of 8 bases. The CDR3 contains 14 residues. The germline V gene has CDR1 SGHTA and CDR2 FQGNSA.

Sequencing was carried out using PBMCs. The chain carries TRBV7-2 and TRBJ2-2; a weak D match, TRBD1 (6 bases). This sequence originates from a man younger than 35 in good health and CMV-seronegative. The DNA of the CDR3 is TGTGCCAGCAGCCTGGGACAGAACACCGGGGAGCTGTTTTTT. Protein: CASSLGQNTGELFF.